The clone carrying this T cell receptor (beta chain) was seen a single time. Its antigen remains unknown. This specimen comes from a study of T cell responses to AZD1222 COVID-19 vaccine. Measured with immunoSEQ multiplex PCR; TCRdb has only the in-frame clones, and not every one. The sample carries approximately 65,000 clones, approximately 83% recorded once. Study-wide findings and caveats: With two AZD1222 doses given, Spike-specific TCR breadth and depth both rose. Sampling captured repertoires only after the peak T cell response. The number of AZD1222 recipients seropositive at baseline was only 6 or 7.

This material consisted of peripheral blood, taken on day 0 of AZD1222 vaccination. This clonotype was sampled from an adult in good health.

The CDR3 DNA follows: TGTGCCAGCAGTGAAGCACAGACTCCCTATGGCTACACCTTC. Translation: CASSEAQTPYGYTF. The genes are TRBV2 and TRBJ1-2; D call uncertain. This CDR3 has 14 amino acids. Germline assignment: CDR1 SNHLY and CDR2 FYNNEI. V was clipped by 0 bases and J by 4 bases, with 9 bases between them.